Sequencing of this T cell receptor beta chain was carried out in a study of neoadjuvant anti-PD-1 for oral cavity cancer. The overall study: Around day 43, patients without progression received a fourth nivolumab dose before surgery.

The assay was immunoSEQ multiplex PCR, and TCRdb's table has in-frame clones only and misses some. The profile covers 14,000 or so clones, with roughly 77% appearing a single time and over 2% taken by the ten largest. The germline gives CDR1 MDHEN, CDR2 SYDVKM. The CDR3 consists of 15 residues. Trimming took 1 base from V and 3 from J, leaving 12 bases between them. Regarding time point: after neoadjuvant nivolumab, at surgical resection. PBMCs were not maintained or expanded in culture before analysis. V is TRBV28 and J is TRBJ1-1, with D possibly being TRBD1 (5 bases). Sequencing was performed on PBMCs, taken after nivolumab (anti-PD-1) treatment. The receptor was isolated from a person between 40 and 79 years old with oral cavity squamous cell carcinoma. The CDR3 is CASSLSVGTYTEAFF. Here the CDR3 DNA reads TGTGCCAGCAGTTTATCAGTAGGGACCTACACTGAAGCTTTCTTT.